The 6 T cell receptor beta chains below were found in one sample sequenced in a study of multiple sclerosis patients with progressive multifocal leukoencephalopathy. Time point of the sample: more than five months of natalizumab therapy. This table comes from immunoSEQ multiplex PCR, and its TCRdb copy is limited to in-frame clones, with some not included. The profile shows about 30,000 clones, roughly 91% of them singletons. The sample in question was PBMCs, obtained from a patient treated with natalizumab. The receptors were sampled from a human donor with multiple sclerosis.

V usage is TRBV28 and J usage is TRBJ2-3; D is perhaps TRBD2 (6 bases). Looked up from germline, CDR1 is MDHEN and CDR2 is SYDVKM. V lost 2 bases, J lost 2 bases, and 17 bases lay in between. The CDR3 totals 17 residues. CDR3 sequence (DNA): TGTGCCAGCAGTTTACACACTGCCGGGCGGGACACAGATACGCAGTATTTT. Translating gives CASSLHTAGRDTDTQYF.

V usage is TRBV9 and J usage is TRBJ2-5; D remains ambiguous. V was pared by 3 bases and J by 1 base, with 4 bases between. Germline CDR1 reads SGDLS; CDR2 reads YYNGEE. There are 12 residues in the CDR3. The DNA of the CDR3 is TGTGCCAGCAGCGCCGTCCAAGAGACCCAGTACTTC. This gives the protein CASSAVQETQYF.

The chain links TRBV7-2 to TRBJ2-7, with 9 positions matching TRBD2. CDR1 SGHTA and CDR2 FQGNSA come from the germline V gene. This CDR3 contains 15 residues. V trimming: 1 base; J trimming: 7 bases; junction bases outside the gene matches: 8. The CDR3 is CASSLGASGAWEQYF. CDR3 nucleotides: TGTGCCAGCAGCTTAGGAGCTAGCGGGGCATGGGAGCAGTACTTC.

CDR3 DNA: TGTGCCAGCAGTTACTCGATTTATGGAGGCTACACCTTC. Amino acids: CASSYSIYGGYTF. V and J are TRBV6-5 and TRBJ1-2; unclear D gene. CDR1 is MNHEY, CDR2 SVGAGI, per germline. Between the trimmed V and J ends, which lost 0 bases and 8 bases, there was a span of 10 bases. This CDR3 comprises 13 residues.

The chain is built from TRBV29-1 and TRBJ2-1; 10 bases map to TRBD1. Germline V lookup: CDR1 SQVTM, CDR2 ANQGSEA. The CDR3 has 14 residues. V trimming: 4 bases; J trimming: 6 bases; junction bases outside the gene matches: 6. CDR3 nucleotide sequence: TGCAGCGTTGGGGCAAGGACAGGGGGCAATGAGCAGTTCTTC. As protein: CSVGARTGGNEQFF.

The chain is built from TRBV28 and TRBJ1-2; D gene uncertain. V shed 1 base and J shed 3 bases, with 6 bases lying between them. Germline assignment: CDR1 MDHEN and CDR2 SYDVKM. The CDR3 is 13 amino acids. CDR3 region: CASSLLQHYGYTF. The CDR3 bases are TGTGCCAGCAGTTTATTACAGCACTATGGCTACACCTTC.